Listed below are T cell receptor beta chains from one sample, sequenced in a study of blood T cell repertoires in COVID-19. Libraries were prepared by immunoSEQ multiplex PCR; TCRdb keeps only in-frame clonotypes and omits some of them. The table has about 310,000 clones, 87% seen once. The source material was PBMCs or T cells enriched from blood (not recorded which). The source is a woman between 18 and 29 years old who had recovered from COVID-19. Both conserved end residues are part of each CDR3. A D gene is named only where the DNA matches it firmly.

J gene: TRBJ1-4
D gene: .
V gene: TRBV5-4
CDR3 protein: CASSLKDSEKLFF

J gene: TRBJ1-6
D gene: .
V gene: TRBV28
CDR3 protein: CASSNTRQVSNSPLHF

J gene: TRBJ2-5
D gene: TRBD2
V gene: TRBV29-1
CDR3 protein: CSVSSSGGAETQYF

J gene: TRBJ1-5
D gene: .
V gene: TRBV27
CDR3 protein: CASRLGQYSNQPQHF

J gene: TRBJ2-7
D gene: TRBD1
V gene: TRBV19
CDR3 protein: CASSIRDRDYEQYF

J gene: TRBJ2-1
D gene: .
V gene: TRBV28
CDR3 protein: CASKSSYNEQFF

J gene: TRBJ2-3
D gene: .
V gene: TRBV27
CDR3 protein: CASSLLIAATDTQYF

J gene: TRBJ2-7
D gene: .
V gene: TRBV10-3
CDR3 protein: CAISEGDLTGEQYF

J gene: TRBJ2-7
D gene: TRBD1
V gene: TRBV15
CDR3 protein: CATSSTDRGLQEQYF

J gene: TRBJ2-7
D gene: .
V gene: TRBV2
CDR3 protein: CASSEALQGLYEQYF

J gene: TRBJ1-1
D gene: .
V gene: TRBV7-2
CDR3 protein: CASSSTAISNTEAFF

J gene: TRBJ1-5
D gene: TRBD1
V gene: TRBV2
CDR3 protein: CASSYFTGVWQPQHF

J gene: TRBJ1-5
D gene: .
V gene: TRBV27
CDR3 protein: CASSFRQANQPQHF

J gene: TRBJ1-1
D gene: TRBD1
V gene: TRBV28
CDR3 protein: CASRTGTGAEAFF

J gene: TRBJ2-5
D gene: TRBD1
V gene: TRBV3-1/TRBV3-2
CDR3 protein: CASSQGPTGVETQYF

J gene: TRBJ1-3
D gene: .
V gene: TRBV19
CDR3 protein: CASSMGDSGNTIYF

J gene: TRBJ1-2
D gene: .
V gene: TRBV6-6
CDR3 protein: CASSSRPVSYGYTF